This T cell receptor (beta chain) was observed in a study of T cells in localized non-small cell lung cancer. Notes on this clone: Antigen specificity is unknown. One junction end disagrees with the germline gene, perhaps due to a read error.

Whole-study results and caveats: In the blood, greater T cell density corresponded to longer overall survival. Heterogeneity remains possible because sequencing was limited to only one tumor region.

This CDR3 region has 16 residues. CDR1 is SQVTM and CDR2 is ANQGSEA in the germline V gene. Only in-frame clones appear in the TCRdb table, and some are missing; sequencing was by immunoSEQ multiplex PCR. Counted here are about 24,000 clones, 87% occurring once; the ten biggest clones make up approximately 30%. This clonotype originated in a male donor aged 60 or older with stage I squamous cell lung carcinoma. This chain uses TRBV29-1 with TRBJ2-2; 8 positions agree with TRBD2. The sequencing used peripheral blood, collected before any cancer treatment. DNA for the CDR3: TGCAGCGTGGAAGGGACTAGTTCGGAAGACGCCGGGGAGCTGTTTTTT. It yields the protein CSVEGTSSEDAGELFF.